A selection of T cell receptor beta chains follows, all from one sample in a study of T cells in lung cancer brain metastases. Using immunoSEQ multiplex PCR, the repertoire was profiled, and TCRdb retains in-frame clones only, with some absent. Of 3,500 or so clones listed, about 83% are singletons. The sequenced sample consisted of tumor tissue from the primary lung tumor. These TCRs come from a man in his fifties or sixties with non-small cell lung cancer. The CDR3 runs from the conserved cysteine through the conserved F or W. The D gene is left open where the match is weak. Expanded clones are given a class, and other clones once, few, many or no size at all.

J gene: TRBJ2-7
clone size: once
D gene: .
V gene: TRBV5-1
CDR3 DNA: TGCGCCAGCCAGTTGCAGACCGCAGGGGACGAGCAGTACTTC
CDR3 protein: CASQLQTAGDEQYF

J gene: TRBJ2-2
clone size: once
D gene: TRBD1
V gene: TRBV5-1
CDR3 DNA: TGCGCCAGCAGCTTGAGGACGCAGGGGGACACCGGGGAGCTGTTTTTT
CDR3 protein: CASSLRTQGDTGELFF

J gene: TRBJ2-2
clone size: .
D gene: .
V gene: TRBV11-2
CDR3 DNA: TGTGCCAGCAGCTTACAATGGGTCGGGGAGCTGTTTTTT
CDR3 protein: CASSLQWVGELFF

J gene: TRBJ1-2
clone size: .
D gene: TRBD1
V gene: TRBV28
CDR3 DNA: TGTGCCAGCAGCCCGACAGGGTATGGCTACACCTTC
CDR3 protein: CASSPTGYGYTF

J gene: TRBJ2-7
clone size: .
D gene: .
V gene: TRBV29-1
CDR3 DNA: TGCAGCGTTGACAGGGGGGATGGCGAGCAGTACTTC
CDR3 protein: CSVDRGDGEQYF

J gene: TRBJ2-2
clone size: .
D gene: TRBD1
V gene: TRBV5-1
CDR3 DNA: TGCGCCAGCAGCCCAGGGGACAGGACGACCGGGGAGCTGTTTTTT
CDR3 protein: CASSPGDRTTGELFF

J gene: TRBJ2-2
clone size: .
D gene: .
V gene: TRBV2
CDR3 DNA: TGTGCCAGCAGGAGGGGAGCCGGGGAGCTGTTTTTT
CDR3 protein: CASRRGAGELFF

J gene: TRBJ1-3
clone size: .
D gene: .
V gene: TRBV30
CDR3 DNA: TGTGCCTGGATCACTTCTGGAAACACCATATATTTT
CDR3 protein: CAWITSGNTIYF

J gene: TRBJ1-1
clone size: .
D gene: .
V gene: TRBV7-9
CDR3 DNA: TGTGCCAGCAGCTCCCGTTGGACTGAAGCTTTCTTT
CDR3 protein: CASSSRWTEAFF

J gene: TRBJ2-3
clone size: few
D gene: .
V gene: TRBV6-5
CDR3 DNA: TGTGCCAGCAGATTGACAGGGAGGCCAGATACGCAGTATTTT
CDR3 protein: CASRLTGRPDTQYF

J gene: TRBJ1-5
clone size: few
D gene: .
V gene: TRBV7-3
CDR3 DNA: TGTGCCAGCAGCCCGGGGACGCGAGATCAGCCCCAGCATTTT
CDR3 protein: CASSPGTRDQPQHF

J gene: TRBJ2-5
clone size: .
D gene: TRBD2
V gene: TRBV7-2
CDR3 DNA: TGTGCCAGCAGCATTAGCGGGGAGACCCAGTACTTC
CDR3 protein: CASSISGETQYF

J gene: TRBJ1-2
clone size: .
D gene: .
V gene: TRBV5-6
CDR3 DNA: TGTGCCAGCAGCTTGCAGGATGTGCACTATGGCTACACCTTC
CDR3 protein: CASSLQDVHYGYTF

J gene: TRBJ2-7
clone size: .
D gene: TRBD1
V gene: TRBV25-1
CDR3 DNA: TGTGCCAGCAGTCTGACAGGGTTCAACGAGCAGTACTTC
CDR3 protein: CASSLTGFNEQYF